One sample yielded the 20 T cell receptor beta chains listed below, sequenced in a study of post-analysis software for immune sequencing data. Study-level points and caveats: Four to six TRBV segments were more frequent in patients than controls; TRBV5-6, TRBV5-1 and TRBV20-1 belonged to this group.

No antigens are known for them. Unique-molecular-identifier-tagged TCR beta cDNA libraries were used. TCRdb itself ran the PCR reads through MiXCR, one entry per CDR3 protein. Counted here are 750,000 to 900,000 distinct CDR3 sequences, roughly 50% occurring once; the ten biggest clones make up roughly 4.4%. Sequencing was carried out using blood. The receptors were sampled from a girl aged 10-17 years with multiple sclerosis.

The rearrangement links TRBV7-9 to TRBJ2-1; no definite D call. CDR3 size: 13 residues. V was pared by 5 bases and J by 7 bases, with 12 bases between. The germline V gene has CDR1 SEHNR and CDR2 FQNEAQ (reference sequence). The CDR3 region is CASSPHPGNEQFF. CDR3 sequence (DNA): TGTGCCAGCAGCCCCCATCCCGGAAATGAGCAGTTCTTC.

The V call is TRBV11-2, the J call TRBJ1-4; D remains unclear. CDR3 length: 14 residues. The germline gives CDR1 SGHAT, CDR2 FQNNGV. The V gene lost 6 bases and the J gene lost 0 bases, with 8 bases spanning the gap. CDR3 in amino acids: CASRGPTTNEKLFF. The CDR3 DNA is TGTGCCAGCAGAGGACCCACAACTAATGAAAAACTGTTTTTT.

This chain links TRBV30 with TRBJ2-6, with D possibly TRBD1 on 5 matching bases. V was clipped by 4 bases and J by 0 bases, with 13 bases between them. The CDR3 is 16 residues long. Germline V gene sequence: CDR1 GTSNPN, CDR2 SVGIG (reference sequence). CDR3 protein: CAWKTETYSGANVLTF. CDR3 coding DNA: TGTGCCTGGAAGACAGAAACTTACTCTGGGGCCAACGTCCTGACTTTC. Full variable domain (remainder filled in from reference TRBV30 and TRBJ2-6): SQTIHQWPATLVQPVGSPLSLECTVEGTSNPNLYWYRQAAGRGLQLLFYSVGIGQISSEVPQNLSASRPQDRQFILSSKKLLLSDSGFYLCAWKTETYSGANVLTFGAGSRLTVL.

The V gene is TRBV10-3, the J gene TRBJ2-1, with TRBD1 matching 9 bases. Germline assignment: CDR1 ENHRY and CDR2 SYGVKD. J gave up 2 bases and V 6 bases, and 2 bases lay outside the gene matches. The CDR3 contains 14 residues. CDR3 DNA sequence: TGTGCCATCAGCGGGACAGGGCCCTACAATGAGCAGTTCTTC. It encodes CAISGTGPYNEQFF.

The chain employs TRBV3-1 and TRBJ2-7; D is perhaps TRBD2 (6 bases). V was trimmed by 3 bases and J by 2 bases, leaving 14 bases between them. Germline V lookup: CDR1 LGHDT, CDR2 YNNKEL (reference sequence). CDR3 length: 15 residues. CDR3 coding DNA: TGTGCCAGCAGCCACCTTGGGCGGGGAGCCTACGAGCAGTACTTC. Its translation: CASSHLGRGAYEQYF.

The rearrangement joins TRBV29-1 to TRBJ2-5, with D perhaps assigned TRBD1 or TRBD2 (6 bases each). Trimming removed 3 bases at V and 5 bases at J, with 16 bases between. The CDR3 consists of 14 residues. CDR1 and CDR2 from the germline V gene are SQVTM and ANQGSEA. This CDR3 reads CSVDRGPRRETQYF. The CDR3, as DNA: TGCAGCGTTGATCGGGGGCCAAGGCGGGAGACCCAGTACTTC.

This clonotype has more than one count but fewer than ten. The rearrangement uses TRBV6-2 or TRBV6-3 and TRBJ2-7; no reliable D call. The CDR3 consists of 14 residues. Deletions cut 2 bases from V and 5 bases from J, with 13 bases between. The germline V gene has CDR1 MNHEY and CDR2 SVGEGT. CDR3 amino acids: CASSYTAPGDEQYF. In DNA form, the CDR3 reads TGTGCCAGCAGTTACACGGCTCCTGGGGACGAGCAGTACTTC.

The gene calls are TRBV30 and TRBJ2-4; D ambiguous. The DNA end favors TRBJ2-7, so the J call may be wrong. This CDR3 contains 15 residues. Germline V gene sequence: CDR1 GTSNPN, CDR2 SVGIG (reference sequence). CDR3 region: CAWSVGDKGPYEQYF. For the CDR3, the DNA is TGTGCCTGGAGTGTTGGTGACAAAGGACCTTACGAGCAGTACTTC.

This clonotype came up a few times. This chain connects TRBV7-9 to TRBJ2-1; tentative D call: TRBD2 (5 bases). V lost 4 bases to trimming and J lost 12 bases, with 13 bases between them. The CDR3 consists of 12 residues. The germline CDR1 and CDR2 sequences are SEHNR and FQNEAQ (reference sequence). Here the CDR3 DNA reads TGTGCCAGCAGCTCAAGCGGACCGTGGCAGTTCTTC. Its protein product is CASSSSGPWQFF.

The chain links TRBV10-3 to TRBJ2-1; 7 bases are a match to TRBD2. CDR1 and CDR2 from the germline V gene are ENHRY and SYGVKD. The CDR3 consists of 13 residues. With 6 bases clipped from V and 5 bases from J, the junction kept 4 bases outside the gene matches. This CDR3 reads CAIRELANNEQFF. The CDR3, as DNA: TGTGCCATCAGGGAACTAGCGAACAATGAGCAGTTCTTC.

The rearrangement uses TRBV27 and TRBJ2-7, with TRBD2 as a possible D gene (5 bases). Germline V gene lookup returns CDR1 MNHEY and CDR2 SMNVEV (reference sequence). V lost 5 bases and J 3 bases, leaving 17 bases between the germline ends. The CDR3 has 15 amino acids. In DNA, the CDR3 is TGTGCCAGCAGTCGCGACCCAACTAGTAACTACGAGCAGTACTTC. Its protein product is CASSRDPTSNYEQYF.

The V and J genes are TRBV7-3 and TRBJ2-1; maybe TRBD2 (6 bases). Per germline, CDR1 SGHTA and CDR2 FQGTGA. Trimming removed 11 bases at V and 6 bases at J, with 23 bases between. The CDR3 spans 15 residues. Here the CDR3 DNA reads TGTGCCGGCTGTCCGGAGCGGGCACGGGTCAATGAGCAGTTCTTC. This translates into CAGCPERARVNEQFF.

This rearrangement joins TRBV7-2 to TRBJ2-1, with D possibly TRBD2 on 5 matching bases. The germline CDR1 and CDR2 sequences are SGHTA and FQGNSA. Trimming cost V 11 bases and J 4 bases, with 15 bases left between them. This CDR3 contains 13 residues. The DNA for the CDR3 is TGTGCCTGCGGACCGGGATTTTACAATGAGCAGTTCTTC. Protein: CACGPGFYNEQFF.

The V gene is TRBV20-1, the J gene TRBJ2-1, with unresolved D. CDR3 length: 10 residues. Germline V CDR1 and CDR2: DFQATT, SNEGSKA (reference sequence). Deletions cut 5 bases from V and 8 bases from J, with 7 bases between. The CDR3 is CSAANHEQFF. Written as DNA, the CDR3 is TGCAGTGCTGCCAATCATGAGCAGTTCTTC.

V gene TRBV7-9 combines with J gene TRBJ2-1, with a tentative D call TRBD1 (5 bases). Trimming removed 8 bases from V and 9 bases from J, with 14 bases in between. The CDR3 spans 12 residues. Looked up from germline, CDR1 is SEHNR and CDR2 is FQNEAQ (reference sequence). Here the CDR3 DNA reads TGTGCCAGCGGGTTTTCAAGGGGTGAGCAGTTCTTC. It specifies CASGFSRGEQFF.

This chain connects TRBV10-3 to TRBJ2-4; D is perhaps TRBD1 or TRBD2 (5 bases each). The better agreement between TRBJ2-7 and the DNA end casts doubt on the J call. CDR1 ENHRY and CDR2 SYGVKD come from the germline V gene. This CDR3 has 15 residues. As DNA, the CDR3 is TGTGCCATCAAACCAGCTCCGGGACGGGGAAACGAGCAGTACTTC. This sequence encodes CAIKPAPGRGNEQYF.

The table lists this clonotype with a few counts. The gene calls are TRBV6-5 and TRBJ1-2; 9 bases are a match to TRBD1. This CDR3 has 14 residues. The germline CDR1 and CDR2 sequences are MNHEY and SVGAGI. After removal of 2 bases from V and 8 bases from J, the junction contained 6 bases not matched to a gene. The CDR3 coding sequence is TGTGCCAGCAGTTACACTTTTGACAGGGGGGGCTACACCTTC. Its translation is CASSYTFDRGGYTF.

This clonotype has only a few counts. The V and J genes are TRBV7-2 and TRBJ1-5, with no clear D. Germline-derived CDR1 and CDR2 are SGHTA and FQGNSA. V was clipped by 5 bases and J by 6 bases, with 14 bases between them. There are 14 residues in the CDR3. The CDR3 loop reads CASSHYGESQPQHF. The CDR3 DNA follows: TGTGCCAGCAGCCACTATGGGGAAAGTCAGCCCCAGCATTTT.

A few counts support this clonotype. J is TRBJ2-1 and V is TRBV20-1, with D unclear. CDR1 is DFQATT and CDR2 is SNEGSKA in the germline V gene (reference sequence). Trimming left V 0 bases short and J 4 bases short, with 10 bases between. This CDR3 is 14 amino acids long. CDR3 DNA: TGCAGTGCTAGAGATGTAAGCGCATACAATGAGCAGTTCTTC. It translates to CSARDVSAYNEQFF.

Here the CDR3 DNA reads TGCAGTGCTAGAGTCCTGAATGCGGGCGAGCAGTACTTC. Encoded protein: CSARVLNAGEQYF. The chain is built from TRBV20-1 and TRBJ2-7, with D tentatively TRBD2 (5 bases). CDR1 DFQATT and CDR2 SNEGSKA come from the germline V gene (reference sequence). V lost 1 base, J lost 6 bases, and 13 bases lay in between. The CDR3 runs 13 residues.